These 24 T cell receptor beta chains came from one sample sequenced in a study of cytomegalovirus exposure and HLA in healthy donors. Libraries were prepared by immunoSEQ multiplex PCR; TCRdb keeps only in-frame clonotypes and omits some of them. The sample has hundreds of thousands of clones, less than 85% seen once. Sequenced: PBMCs. The receptors shown here come from a woman between 18 and 30 years old in good health and CMV-seronegative.

The chain carries TRBV19 and TRBJ1-5; D is uncertain. Germline-derived CDR1 and CDR2 are LNHDA and SQIVND (reference sequence). Deletions cut 7 bases from V and 4 bases from J, with 14 bases between. This CDR3 has 14 residues. In DNA, the CDR3 is TGTGCCAGTACCGATACCAAAAGGAATCAGCCCCAGCATTTT. It translates to CASTDTKRNQPQHF.

The chain recombines TRBV7-9 with TRBJ2-1; TRBD2 agrees at 8 bases. The CDR3 contains 13 residues. V was pared by 5 bases and J by 8 bases, with 5 bases of the junction left unmatched. From germline, CDR1 is SEHNR and CDR2 FQNEAQ (reference sequence). CDR3 protein: CASSPPGGDEQFF. Here the CDR3 DNA reads TGTGCCAGCAGCCCCCCGGGGGGGGATGAGCAGTTCTTC. Filled out from reference TRBV7-9 and TRBJ2-1, the complete variable domain reads DTGVSQNPRHKITKRGQNVTFRCDPISEHNRLYWYRQTLGQGPEFLTYFQNEAQLEKSRLLSDRFSAERPKGSFSTLEIQRTEQGDSAMYLCASSPPGGDEQFFGPGTRLTVL.

CDR3 nucleotides: TGTGCCAGCAGCTCTCCTAACTACGGACTAGCGTCTGATACGCAGTATTTT. Translation gives CASSSPNYGLASDTQYF. J is TRBJ2-3 and V is TRBV5-4, with 9 bases identical to TRBD2. The CDR3 runs to 17 residues. Germline V lookup: CDR1 SGHNT, CDR2 YYREEE (reference sequence). Germline trimming cut 3 bases from V and 6 bases from J; bases unmatched to any gene: 14.

The gene calls are TRBV6-6 and TRBJ2-1, with a possible D match to TRBD1 (5 bases). V shed 0 bases and J shed 9 bases, with 12 bases lying between them. Germline V gene lookup returns CDR1 MNHNY and CDR2 SVGAGI (reference sequence). This CDR3 is 14 amino acids long. The CDR3 reads CASSYSKGYGEQFF. The CDR3 bases are TGTGCCAGCAGTTACTCGAAGGGGTACGGTGAGCAGTTCTTC.

The CDR3 loop reads CASSPIAGRQETQYF. CDR3 in DNA: TGTGCCAGCAGTCCAATTGCGGGGCGACAAGAGACCCAGTACTTC. The rearrangement links TRBV2 to TRBJ2-5; tentative D call: TRBD2 (6 bases). The CDR3 consists of 15 residues. Germline-derived CDR1 and CDR2 are SNHLY and FYNNEI. Trimming stripped 5 bases from V and 2 bases from J, with 15 bases between.

CDR3: CASSLVDRDAQPQHF. The CDR3 DNA sequence: TGTGCCAGCAGCTTAGTGGACAGGGACGCTCAGCCCCAGCATTTT. The chain employs TRBV7-8 and TRBJ1-5; 8 bases match TRBD1. Germline V gives CDR1 SGHVS, CDR2 FQNEAQ. The CDR3 has 15 residues. V lost 1 base, J lost 6 bases, and 5 bases stayed unmatched.

This chain joins TRBV29-1 and TRBJ1-2; D might be TRBD1 (5 bases). This CDR3 has 14 amino acids. CDR1 and CDR2 from the germline V gene are SQVTM and ANQGSEA. The V end lost 0 bases, the J end lost 4 bases, and 12 bases lay between the germline ends. The DNA for the CDR3 is TGCAGCGTTGAAGATGACAGATACTCCTATGGCTACACCTTC. Protein product: CSVEDDRYSYGYTF.

The chain couples TRBV7-3 to TRBJ1-4, with D possibly being TRBD1 (5 bases). The germline CDR1 and CDR2 sequences are SGHTA and FQGTGA. The ends were cut back, 5 bases at V and 8 bases at J, with 12 bases in the middle. This CDR3 is 13 amino acids long. CDR3 region: CASSPGRGEKLFF. DNA for the CDR3: TGTGCCAGCAGCCCCGGCCGGGGGGAAAAACTGTTTTTT. The complete variable domain, with remaining parts taken from reference TRBV7-3 and TRBJ1-4, reads GAGVSQTPSNKVTEKGKYVELRCDPISGHTALYWYRQSLGQGPEFLIYFQGTGAADDSGLPNDRFFAVRPEGSVSTLKIQRTERGDSAVYLCASSPGRGEKLFFGSGTQLSVL.

The J gene is TRBJ2-7, the V gene TRBV11-2, with 7 bases identical to TRBD1. The V gene end was trimmed by 5 bases and the J gene end by 6 bases; junction bases not matched to a gene: 10. The V gene's germline CDR1 is SGHAT and CDR2 FQNNGV. CDR3 length equals 14 residues. This chain's CDR3 is CASSPPFDRAEQYF. CDR3 bases: TGTGCCAGCAGCCCCCCCTTCGACAGGGCCGAGCAGTACTTC. Variable domain in full (rest from reference TRBV11-2 and TRBJ2-7): EAGVAQSPRYKIIEKRQSVAFWCNPISGHATLYWYQQILGQGPKLLIQFQNNGVVDDSQLPKDRFSAERLKGVDSTLKIQPAKLEDSAVYLCASSPPFDRAEQYFGPGTRLTVT.

The rearrangement links TRBV14 to TRBJ2-1; 13 bases align to TRBD2. The CDR3 is made up of 19 amino acids. CDR1 and CDR2 from the germline V gene are SGHDN and FVKESK. Germline trimming cut 3 bases from V and 2 bases from J; bases unmatched to any gene: 10. CDR3 residues: CASSQLRLAGGDTYNEQFF. The CDR3 bases are TGTGCCAGCAGCCAGCTAAGACTAGCGGGAGGCGATACCTACAATGAGCAGTTCTTC.

The genes are TRBV5-1 and TRBJ2-1; 7 nucleotides agree with TRBD2. The length of the CDR3 is 15 residues. V was pared by 2 bases and J by 4 bases, with 6 bases of the junction left unmatched. The germline V gene encodes CDR1 SGHRS and CDR2 YFSETQ. As DNA, the CDR3 is TGCGCCAGCAGCTTCATCGCGGGAGAATACAATGAGCAGTTCTTC. Amino acids: CASSFIAGEYNEQFF.

Only one count was recorded for this clone. This chain connects TRBV25-1 to TRBJ1-1; tentative D call: TRBD1 (5 bases). The CDR3 totals 11 residues. Germline CDR1 reads MGHDK; CDR2 reads SYGVNS. Trimming removed 6 bases at V and 10 bases at J, with 12 bases between. The CDR3 coding sequence is TGTGCCAGCAGAAACGGGGGAGCAGCTTTCTTT. This translates into CASRNGGAAFF.

Written as DNA, the CDR3 is TGTGCCAGCAGCTTAAGCCCTCGGGTAGCGGGAATAGATACGCAGTATTTT. Amino acid sequence: CASSLSPRVAGIDTQYF. V is TRBV7-2 and J is TRBJ2-3; TRBD2 matches at 8 bases. The CDR3 has 17 amino acids. After removal of 2 bases from V and 5 bases from J, the junction contained 12 bases not matched to a gene. The germline V gene has CDR1 SGHTA and CDR2 FQGNSA.

The rearrangement uses TRBV2 and TRBJ1-1; D is uncertain. The ends were cut back, 9 bases at V and 0 bases at J, with 8 bases in the middle. CDR1 and CDR2 from the germline V gene are SNHLY and FYNNEI. The CDR3 totals 12 residues. The CDR3 sequence: CASNIVNTEAFF. CDR3 nucleotide sequence: TGTGCCAGTAATATAGTGAACACTGAAGCTTTCTTT.

This chain connects TRBV9 to TRBJ2-1; D may be TRBD2 (6 bases). Germline V gene sequence: CDR1 SGDLS, CDR2 YYNGEE. Trimming shortened V by 1 base and J by 2 bases, and 13 bases separated the two germline ends. The CDR3 totals 16 residues. CDR3 bases: TGTGCCAGCAGCGTAAGTAGCGGCTTTACCTACAATGAGCAGTTCTTC. Its protein product is CASSVSSGFTYNEQFF.

The chain uses TRBV27 and TRBJ2-2; D gene uncertain. CDR1 is MNHEY and CDR2 is SMNVEV in the germline V gene (reference sequence). CDR3 length equals 17 residues. V was shortened by 6 bases and J by 2 bases, with 19 bases between the two germline ends. In nucleotides, the CDR3 is TGTGCCAGCAGCTCCCGGAGTGGGAATCTAAACACCGGGGAGCTGTTTTTT. Translating gives CASSSRSGNLNTGELFF.

The chain's CDR3 is CASSLAAAQSAYEQYF. DNA for the CDR3: TGCGCCAGCAGCTTGGCGGCCGCTCAATCCGCCTACGAGCAGTACTTC. J is TRBJ2-7 and V is TRBV5-1; D not resolved. Trimming took 0 bases from V and 2 from J, leaving 15 bases between them. CDR1 is SGHRS, CDR2 YFSETQ, per germline. The CDR3 is made up of 16 amino acids.

CDR3 residues: CASSSGQGGYEQYF. The CDR3, as DNA: TGTGCCAGCAGCTCGGGGCAGGGGGGATACGAGCAGTACTTC. The chain couples TRBV9 to TRBJ2-7; the D gene is possibly TRBD1 (7 bases). The CDR3 runs to 14 residues. Germline loops: CDR1 SGDLS, CDR2 YYNGEE. Trimming pared 4 bases from V and 4 bases from J, leaving 15 bases between.

The rearrangement links TRBV14 to TRBJ1-1, with D hard to call. CDR3 length: 13 amino acids. V was pared by 1 base and J by 10 bases, with 13 bases between. From germline, CDR1 is SGHDN and CDR2 FVKESK. CDR3 in DNA: TGTGCCAGCAGCCAAGGGGTTAGGGCAGGAGCTTTCTTT. As protein: CASSQGVRAGAFF.

A single count supports this clone. The chain recombines TRBV4-1 with TRBJ2-1; 9 bases are a match to TRBD1. Trimming took 0 bases from V and 8 from J; bases not matched to a gene: 17. The germline V gene has CDR1 MGHRA and CDR2 YSYEKL. This CDR3 is built from 19 residues. CDR3 bases: TGCGCCAGCAGCCAAGAAACCGCCTTCTCCGGGACAGGGAAGCATGAGCAGTTCTTC. It specifies CASSQETAFSGTGKHEQFF.

This rearrangement joins TRBV7-8 to TRBJ1-5; 7 nucleotides match TRBD1. This CDR3 comprises 15 residues. With 5 bases clipped from V and 7 bases from J, the junction kept 11 bases outside the gene matches. CDR1 and CDR2 (germline): SGHVS, FQNEAQ. CDR3 nucleotides: TGTGCCAGCAGCAGTAGCCCGACAGGGACCCAGCCCCAGCATTTT. It yields the protein CASSSSPTGTQPQHF.

The chain is built from TRBV18 and TRBJ1-4; TRBD1 matches 8 bases. J was trimmed by 5 bases and V by 3 bases; bases with no gene match: 11. This CDR3 region has 17 residues. Germline V gives CDR1 KGHSH, CDR2 LQKENI. The CDR3 here is CASSPVDRGTRNEKLFF. The DNA for the CDR3 is TGTGCCAGCTCACCGGTAGACAGGGGAACGAGGAATGAAAAACTGTTTTTT.

The chain links TRBV7-9 to TRBJ2-3; no definite D call. The CDR3 length is 15 residues. CDR1 is SEHNR and CDR2 is FQNEAQ in the germline V gene (reference sequence). The V and J ends lost 1 base and 2 bases respectively, with 10 bases between them. CDR3 protein: CASSLGAADTDTQYF. The CDR3 DNA reads TGTGCCAGCAGCTTAGGGGCTGCCGACACAGATACGCAGTATTTT.

The V and J genes are TRBV19 and TRBJ2-7, with 10 bases matching TRBD2. There are 15 residues in the CDR3. Germline values: CDR1 LNHDA, CDR2 SQIVND (reference sequence). The trim removed 5 bases at V and 4 bases at J, leaving 8 bases unmatched. DNA for the CDR3: TGTGCCAGTAGTCCCCCCCTAGCGGGGGCTTACGAGCAGTACTTC. This translates into CASSPPLAGAYEQYF.